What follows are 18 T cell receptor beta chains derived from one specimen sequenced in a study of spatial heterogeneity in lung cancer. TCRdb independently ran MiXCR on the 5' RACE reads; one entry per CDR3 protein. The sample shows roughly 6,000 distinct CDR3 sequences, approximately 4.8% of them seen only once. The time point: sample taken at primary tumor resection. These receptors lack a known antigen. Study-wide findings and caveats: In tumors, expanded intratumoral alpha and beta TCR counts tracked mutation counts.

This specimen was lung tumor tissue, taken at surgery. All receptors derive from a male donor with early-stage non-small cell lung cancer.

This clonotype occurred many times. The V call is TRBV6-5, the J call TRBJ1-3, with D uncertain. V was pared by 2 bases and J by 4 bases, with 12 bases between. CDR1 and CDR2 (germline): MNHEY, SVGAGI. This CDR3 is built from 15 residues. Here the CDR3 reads CASSYTLRGGNTIYF. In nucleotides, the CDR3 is TGTGCCAGCAGTTACACGCTGCGGGGAGGAAACACCATATATTTT.

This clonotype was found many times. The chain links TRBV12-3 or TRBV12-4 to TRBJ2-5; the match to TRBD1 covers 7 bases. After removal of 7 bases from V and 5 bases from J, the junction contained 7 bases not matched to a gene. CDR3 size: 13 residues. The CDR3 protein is CASMTGPWETQYF. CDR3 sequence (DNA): TGTGCCAGCATGACAGGGCCGTGGGAGACCCAGTACTTC.

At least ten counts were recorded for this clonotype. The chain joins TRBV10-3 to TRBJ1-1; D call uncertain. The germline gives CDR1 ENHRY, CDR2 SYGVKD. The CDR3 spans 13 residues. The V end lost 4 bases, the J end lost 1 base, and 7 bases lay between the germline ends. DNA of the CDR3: TGTGCCATCAGTGGACGGTCGAACACTGAAGCTTTCTTT. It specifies CAISGRSNTEAFF.

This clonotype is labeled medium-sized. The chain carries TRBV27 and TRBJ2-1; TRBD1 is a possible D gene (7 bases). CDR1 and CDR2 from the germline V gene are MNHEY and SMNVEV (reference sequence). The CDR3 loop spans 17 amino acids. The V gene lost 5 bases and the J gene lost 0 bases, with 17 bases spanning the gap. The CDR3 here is CASSPGGGGSSYNEQFF. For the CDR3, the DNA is TGTGCCAGCAGTCCCGGTGGAGGGGGCAGCTCCTACAATGAGCAGTTCTTC.

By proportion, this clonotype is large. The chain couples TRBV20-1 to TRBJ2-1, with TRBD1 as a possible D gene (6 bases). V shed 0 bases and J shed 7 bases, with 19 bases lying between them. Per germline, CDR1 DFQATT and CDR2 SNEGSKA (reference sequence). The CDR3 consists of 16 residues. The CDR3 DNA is TGCAGTGCTAGAGACCCCCGGGGTTCAGGGGAGAATGAGCAGTTCTTC. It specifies CSARDPRGSGENEQFF.

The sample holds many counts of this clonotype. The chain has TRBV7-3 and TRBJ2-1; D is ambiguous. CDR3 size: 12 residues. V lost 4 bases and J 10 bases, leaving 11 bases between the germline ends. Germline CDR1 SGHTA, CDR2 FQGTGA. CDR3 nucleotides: TGTGCCAGCAGCTCCTCAATGGGAGAGCAGTTCTTC. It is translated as CASSSSMGEQFF.

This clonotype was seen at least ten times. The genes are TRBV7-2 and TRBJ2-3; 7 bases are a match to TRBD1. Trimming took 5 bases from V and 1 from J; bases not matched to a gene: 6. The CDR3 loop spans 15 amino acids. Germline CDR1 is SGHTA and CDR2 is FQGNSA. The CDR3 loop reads CASSANRGGTDTQYF. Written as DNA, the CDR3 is TGTGCCAGCAGCGCTAACAGGGGAGGCACAGATACGCAGTATTTT.

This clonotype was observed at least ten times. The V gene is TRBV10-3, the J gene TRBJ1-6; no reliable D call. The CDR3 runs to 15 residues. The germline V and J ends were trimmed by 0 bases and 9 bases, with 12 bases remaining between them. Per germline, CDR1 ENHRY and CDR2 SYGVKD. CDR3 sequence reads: CAISESVGMVSPLHF. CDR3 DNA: TGTGCCATCAGTGAGTCGGTAGGGATGGTTTCACCCCTCCACTTT.

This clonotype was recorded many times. CDR3 residues: CASSTRLAGVSDTQYF. The CDR3 region has the DNA TGTGCCAGCAGCACACGACTAGCGGGAGTGTCAGATACGCAGTATTTT. This sequence joins TRBV7-2 and TRBJ2-3; TRBD2 agrees at 12 bases. The ends lost 5 bases at V and 4 bases at J; junction bases unmatched: 7. Germline V gene lookup returns CDR1 SGHTA and CDR2 FQGNSA. The CDR3 is 16 amino acids.

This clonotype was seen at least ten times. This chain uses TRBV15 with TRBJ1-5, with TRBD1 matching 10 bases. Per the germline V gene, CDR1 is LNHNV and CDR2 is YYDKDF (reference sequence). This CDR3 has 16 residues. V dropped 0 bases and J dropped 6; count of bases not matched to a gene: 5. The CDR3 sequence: CATSRDLGQGFQPQHF. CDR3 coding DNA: TGTGCCACCAGCAGAGATCTGGGACAGGGGTTTCAGCCCCAGCATTTT.

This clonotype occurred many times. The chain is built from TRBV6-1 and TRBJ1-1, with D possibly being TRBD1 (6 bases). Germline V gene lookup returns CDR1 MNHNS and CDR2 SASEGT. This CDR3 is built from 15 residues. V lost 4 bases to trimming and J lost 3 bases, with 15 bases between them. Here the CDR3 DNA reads TGTGCCAGCAGTGCAGTAGGGGGGGGTTACACTGAAGCTTTCTTT. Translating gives CASSAVGGGYTEAFF.

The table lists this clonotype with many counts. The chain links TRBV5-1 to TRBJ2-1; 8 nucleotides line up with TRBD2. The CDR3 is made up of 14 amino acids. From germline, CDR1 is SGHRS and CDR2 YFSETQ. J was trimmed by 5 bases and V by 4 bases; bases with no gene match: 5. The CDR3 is CASSPRGGNNEQFF. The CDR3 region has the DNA TGCGCCAGCAGCCCCCGGGGGGGAAACAATGAGCAGTTCTTC.

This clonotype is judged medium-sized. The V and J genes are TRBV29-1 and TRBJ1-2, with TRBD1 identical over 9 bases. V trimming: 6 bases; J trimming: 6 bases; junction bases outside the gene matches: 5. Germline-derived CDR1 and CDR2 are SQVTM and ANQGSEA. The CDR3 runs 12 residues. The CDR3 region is CSVTTGGDGYTF. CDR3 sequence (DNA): TGCAGCGTCACTACAGGGGGCGATGGCTACACCTTC.

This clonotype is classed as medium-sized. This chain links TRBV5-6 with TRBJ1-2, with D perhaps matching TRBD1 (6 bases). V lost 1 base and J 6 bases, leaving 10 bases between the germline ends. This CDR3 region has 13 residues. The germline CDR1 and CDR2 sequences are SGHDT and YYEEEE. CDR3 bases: TGTGCCAGCAGCTTGCGACAGGCTCATGGCTACACCTTC. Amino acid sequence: CASSLRQAHGYTF.

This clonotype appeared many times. CDR3 DNA: TGCGCCAGCACCGAAACCGGGACAGGGAACTACGAGCAGTACTTC. Encoded protein: CASTETGTGNYEQYF. V gene TRBV5-1 combines with J gene TRBJ2-7, with 9 nucleotides matching TRBD1. V was pared by 6 bases and J by 3 bases, with 10 bases of the junction left unmatched. The CDR3 has 15 amino acids. Germline V gene lookup returns CDR1 SGHRS and CDR2 YFSETQ.

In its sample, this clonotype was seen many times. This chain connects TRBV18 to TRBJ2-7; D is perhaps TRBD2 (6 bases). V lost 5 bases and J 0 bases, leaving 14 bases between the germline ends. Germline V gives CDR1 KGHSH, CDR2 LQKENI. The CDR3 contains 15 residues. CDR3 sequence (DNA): TGTGCCAGCTCATACGAGGGGAGGAGCTCCTACGAGCAGTACTTC. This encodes CASSYEGRSSYEQYF.

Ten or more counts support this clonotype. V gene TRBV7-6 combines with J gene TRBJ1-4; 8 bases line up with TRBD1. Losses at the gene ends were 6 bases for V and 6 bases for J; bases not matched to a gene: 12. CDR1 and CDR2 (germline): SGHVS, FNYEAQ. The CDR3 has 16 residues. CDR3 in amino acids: CASSSGAGGPHEKLFF. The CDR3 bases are TGTGCCAGCAGTTCAGGAGCAGGGGGCCCTCATGAAAAACTGTTTTTT.

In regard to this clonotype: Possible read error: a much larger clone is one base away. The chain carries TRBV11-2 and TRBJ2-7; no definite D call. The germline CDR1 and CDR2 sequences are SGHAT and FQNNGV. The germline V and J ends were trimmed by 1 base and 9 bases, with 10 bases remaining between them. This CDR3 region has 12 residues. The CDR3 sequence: CASSLGQNGQYF. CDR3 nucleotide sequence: TGTGCCAGCAGCTTAGGCCAAAACGGGCAGTACTTC.